Following are 27 T cell receptor beta chains from one sample sequenced in a study of response to subunit inactivated influenza vaccine. TCRdb passed the RT-PCR reads through MiXCR, listing each CDR3 protein once. The sample carries about 830,000 distinct CDR3 sequences, 18% recorded once. The sample consisted of PBMCs from blood, taken more than 4 days after vaccination. The receptors here all came from a man aged 50 to 60 who received an inactivated influenza vaccine.

The chain has TRBV6-2 or TRBV6-3 and TRBJ2-5; D possibly corresponds to TRBD2 (6 bases). The CDR3 has 16 amino acids. V lost 2 bases and J lost 2, with 15 bases in between. The germline CDR1 and CDR2 sequences are MNHEY and SVGEGT. CDR3 nucleotides: TGTGCCAGCAGTTACCTGTACGGGGGTGGGCAAGAGACCCAGTACTTC. Amino acids: CASSYLYGGGQETQYF.

The table lists this clonotype with a few counts. V and J are TRBV5-1 and TRBJ2-7, with 16 bases aligning to TRBD2. The J segment lost 5 bases and the V segment lost 4 bases, leaving 6 bases of the junction unmatched. The V gene's germline CDR1 is SGHRS and CDR2 YFSETQ. This CDR3 comprises 16 residues. Written as DNA, the CDR3 is TGCGCCAGCAGCGCCGGGACTAGCGGGAGGGCTGACGAGCAGTACTTC. Its protein is CASSAGTSGRADEQYF.

This chain links TRBV29-1 with TRBJ1-5, with 8 bases matching TRBD1. J lost 1 base, V lost 5 bases, and 4 bases had no gene match. The CDR3 totals 14 residues. From germline, CDR1 is SQVTM and CDR2 ANQGSEA. CDR3 in amino acids: CSVRTGTSNQPQHF. CDR3 bases: TGCAGCGTTAGGACAGGGACAAGCAATCAGCCCCAGCATTTT. Variable domain in full (rest from reference TRBV29-1 and TRBJ1-5): SAVISQKPSRDICQRGTSLTIQCQVDSQVTMMFWYRQQPGQSLTLIATANQGSEATYESGFVIDKFPISRPNLTFSTLTVSNMSPEDSSIYLCSVRTGTSNQPQHFGDGTRLSIL.

This clonotype was seen only a few times. This chain joins TRBV7-9 and TRBJ2-7, with 12 bases matching TRBD2. The ends lost 4 bases at V and 7 bases at J; junction bases unmatched: 14. CDR3 length equals 17 residues. Looked up from germline, CDR1 is SEHNR and CDR2 is FQNEAQ (reference sequence). Written as DNA, the CDR3 is TGTGCCAGCAGCTCCCGGACTAGCGGGAAGGTCGGGCATGAGCAGTACTTC. Protein sequence: CASSSRTSGKVGHEQYF.

This clonotype occurred once. The chain carries TRBV5-1 and TRBJ1-1, with D perhaps matching TRBD1 (6 bases). Deletions cut 0 bases from V and 1 base from J, with 10 bases between. Per the germline V gene, CDR1 is SGHRS and CDR2 is YFSETQ. This CDR3 contains 15 residues. DNA of the CDR3: TGCGCCAGCAGCTTGGATGGGGGGCCGAACACTGAAGCTTTCTTT. Translating gives CASSLDGGPNTEAFF.

This sequence joins TRBV20-1 and TRBJ2-5, with D tentatively TRBD2 (7 bases). The CDR3 consists of 13 residues. The germline V and J ends were trimmed by 5 bases and 12 bases, with 22 bases remaining between them. The germline CDR1 and CDR2 sequences are DFQATT and SNEGSKA (reference sequence). For the CDR3, the DNA is TGCAGTGCTCCCCAATTAGGAGGGGGGGCCGAGTACTTC. Protein: CSAPQLGGGAEYF.

J is TRBJ2-7 and V is TRBV6-5; a weak D match, TRBD2 (6 bases). This CDR3 contains 13 residues. CDR1 and CDR2 (germline): MNHEY, SVGAGI. Trimming removed 2 bases from V and 3 bases from J, with 8 bases in between. CDR3 in amino acids: CASSYAGYYEQYF. CDR3 coding DNA: TGTGCCAGCAGTTACGCGGGGTACTACGAGCAGTACTTC.

The genes are TRBV7-2 and TRBJ2-5; the D is unclear. Germline CDR1 and CDR2: SGHTA and FQGNSA. The CDR3 covers 15 residues. V shed 1 base and J shed 4 bases, with 13 bases lying between them. This CDR3 reads CASSLVAANLETQYF. As DNA, the CDR3 is TGTGCCAGCAGCTTAGTGGCGGCTAATTTAGAGACCCAGTACTTC.

This chain uses TRBV29-1 with TRBJ2-5, with D maybe TRBD1 (6 bases). Per germline, CDR1 SQVTM and CDR2 ANQGSEA. The CDR3 extends over 13 amino acids. Between the trimmed V and J ends, which lost 3 bases and 6 bases, there was a span of 14 bases. CDR3 loop: CSVERAGAQTQYF. The CDR3 DNA reads TGCAGCGTTGAGAGGGCAGGGGCGCAGACCCAGTACTTC.

This clonotype was seen more than once but under ten times. This chain joins TRBV20-1 and TRBJ1-2; D gene uncertain. V dropped 6 bases and J dropped 7 bases, with 18 bases sitting between them. The CDR3 consists of 13 residues. Germline CDR1 reads DFQATT; CDR2 reads SNEGSKA (reference sequence). This chain's CDR3 is CSAIPPGLGGYTF. The CDR3 DNA reads TGCAGTGCCATACCTCCGGGGTTGGGTGGCTACACCTTC.

This clonotype was seen only a few times. V usage is TRBV7-2 and J usage is TRBJ1-5; unclear D gene. The CDR3 loop spans 17 amino acids. Looked up from germline, CDR1 is SGHTA and CDR2 is FQGNSA. Trimming took 2 bases from V and 1 from J, leaving 15 bases between them. The CDR3 is CASSLFGLGQSNQPQHF. DNA for the CDR3: TGTGCCAGCAGCTTATTTGGTCTAGGGCAGAGCAATCAGCCCCAGCATTTT.

This clonotype has just a few counts. CDR3 sequence (DNA): TGCGCCAGCAGCTGGGGCGGTGGGACTAGCGGATACGAGCAGTACTTC. It codes for CASSWGGGTSGYEQYF. The chain carries TRBV5-1 and TRBJ2-7; 11 bases align to TRBD2. The CDR3 sequence is 16 residues long. Germline lookup yields CDR1 SGHRS and CDR2 YFSETQ. After removal of 3 bases from V and 4 bases from J, the junction contained 9 bases not matched to a gene.

This clonotype was picked up a small number of times. The chain carries TRBV12-3 or TRBV12-4 and TRBJ2-7; no reliable D call. The CDR3 loop spans 14 amino acids. V was clipped by 6 bases and J by 0 bases, with 12 bases between them. The CDR3 protein is CASREPGPSYEQYF. The CDR3 DNA sequence: TGTGCCAGCAGGGAACCGGGCCCCTCCTACGAGCAGTACTTC.

This chain links TRBV20-1 with TRBJ2-5, with 7 bases fitting TRBD2. The trim removed 1 base at V and 5 bases at J, leaving 7 bases unmatched. This CDR3 has 14 amino acids. Germline V gene sequence: CDR1 DFQATT, CDR2 SNEGSKA (reference sequence). CDR3 DNA sequence: TGCAGTGCTAGAGCACCGGGAGGCCCGGAGACCCAGTACTTC. This sequence encodes CSARAPGGPETQYF.

Many counts were recorded for this clonotype. This chain connects TRBV6-6 to TRBJ2-1; TRBD1 matches 7 bases. V dropped 6 bases and J dropped 5; count of bases not matched to a gene: 1. There are 12 residues in the CDR3. The germline V gene encodes CDR1 MNHNY and CDR2 SVGAGI (reference sequence). CDR3 bases: TGTGCCAGCAGCACAGGGGACAATGAGCAGTTCTTC. Residues: CASSTGDNEQFF.

V gene TRBV6-1 combines with J gene TRBJ1-1; D not certain. Looked up from germline, CDR1 is MNHNS and CDR2 is SASEGT. The CDR3 contains 13 residues. V lost 5 bases to trimming and J lost 3 bases, with 10 bases between them. CDR3 region: CASSKSGDTEAFF. In nucleotides, the CDR3 is TGTGCCAGCAGTAAGTCCGGGGACACTGAAGCTTTCTTT.

The rearrangement uses TRBV29-1 and TRBJ1-5, with TRBD1 identical over 10 bases. After removal of 4 bases from V and 5 bases from J, the junction contained 2 bases not matched to a gene. The CDR3 loop spans 13 amino acids. The germline gives CDR1 SQVTM, CDR2 ANQGSEA. The CDR3 DNA follows: TGCAGCGTTGCTGGACAGGGGGATCAGCCCCAGCATTTT. Protein: CSVAGQGDQPQHF.

For the CDR3, the DNA is TGTGCCAGCACCCCGGGACAGACGCAGTATTTT. Protein: CASTPGQTQYF. The chain uses TRBV12-3 or TRBV12-4 and TRBJ2-3; 7 bases map to TRBD1. The V segment lost 7 bases and the J segment 9 bases; nucleotides outside the gene matches: 4. This CDR3 has 11 amino acids.

This CDR3 is CASSLYRGQGSPLHF. The CDR3 coding sequence is TGTGCCAGCAGCTTATATAGGGGGCAGGGTTCACCCCTCCACTTT. This sequence joins TRBV7-6 and TRBJ1-6, with 7 bases lining up with TRBD1. This CDR3 contains 15 residues. In germline, CDR1 is SGHVS, CDR2 FNYEAQ. V was clipped by 2 bases and J by 9 bases; unmatched bases: 7. Full variable domain (rest looked up from reference TRBV7-6 and TRBJ1-6): GAGVSQSPRYKVTKRGQDVALRCDPISGHVSLYWYRQALGQGPEFLTYFNYEAQQDKSGLPNDRFSAERPEGSISTLTIQRTEQRDSAMYRCASSLYRGQGSPLHFGNGTRLTVT.

This clonotype was observed at least ten times. This chain uses TRBV9 with TRBJ2-3, with 11 positions matching TRBD2. Germline V gene sequence: CDR1 SGDLS, CDR2 YYNGEE. Losses at the gene ends were 3 bases for V and 4 bases for J; bases not matched to a gene: 10. This CDR3 contains 17 residues. This CDR3 reads CASSGGRSGGAPDTQYF. In DNA, the CDR3 is TGTGCCAGCAGCGGAGGCCGTAGCGGGGGGGCCCCAGATACGCAGTATTTT.

V is TRBV20-1 and J is TRBJ2-2, with D perhaps matching TRBD2 (5 bases). The CDR3 covers 14 residues. The V and J ends lost 6 bases and 2 bases respectively, with 13 bases between them. Germline CDR1 is DFQATT and CDR2 is SNEGSKA (reference sequence). The CDR3 DNA reads as TGCAGTGCCATCAGAGGGAGTAACACCGGGGAGCTGTTTTTT. Translating it yields CSAIRGSNTGELFF.

The chain is built from TRBV20-1 and TRBJ1-5, with unresolved D. The germline V gene has CDR1 DFQATT and CDR2 SNEGSKA (reference sequence). Trimming took off 0 bases at V and 10 bases at J, with 13 bases between the two ends. The CDR3 is 13 amino acids. Here the CDR3 DNA reads TGCAGTGCTAGAGATACGGTACGGGGACCCCAGCATTTT. Its protein product is CSARDTVRGPQHF.

In this sample, this clonotype turned up a few times. This sequence joins TRBV7-2 and TRBJ2-3, with TRBD1 matching over 7 bases. This CDR3 is built from 13 residues. J gave up 7 bases and V 5 bases, and 6 bases lay outside the gene matches. The germline gives CDR1 SGHTA, CDR2 FQGNSA. CDR3 amino acids: CASSRGQRHTQYF. The DNA for the CDR3 is TGTGCCAGCAGCAGGGGGCAGAGGCATACGCAGTATTTT.

This clonotype was observed many times. V and J are TRBV20-1 and TRBJ2-1, with 8 positions matching TRBD2. The CDR3 extends over 13 amino acids. The germline V gene encodes CDR1 DFQATT and CDR2 SNEGSKA (reference sequence). V lost 1 base and J lost 6; bases outside the gene matches: 2. In nucleotides, the CDR3 is TGCAGTGCTAGAGTGGGGACTAGCAATGAGCAGTTCTTC. This sequence encodes CSARVGTSNEQFF.

This rearrangement joins TRBV20-1 to TRBJ2-4; 9 bases line up with TRBD1. After removal of 5 bases from V and 5 bases from J, the junction contained 7 bases not matched to a gene. Germline-derived CDR1 and CDR2 are DFQATT and SNEGSKA (reference sequence). The CDR3 totals 14 residues. The chain's CDR3 is CSALRDRVQNIQYF. CDR3 nucleotides: TGCAGTGCTCTCCGGGACAGGGTGCAAAACATTCAGTACTTC.

This clonotype turned up a few times. V and J are TRBV2 and TRBJ2-1; no definite D call. The V gene lost 2 bases and the J gene lost 12 bases, with 11 bases spanning the gap. The CDR3 has 12 amino acids. Germline CDR1 and CDR2: SNHLY and FYNNEI. CDR3 nucleotide sequence: TGTGCCAGCAGTGAAATCTCCCGAGGGCAGTTCTTC. Its protein product is CASSEISRGQFF.

V usage is TRBV29-1 and J usage is TRBJ2-1, with D uncertain. Trimming shortened V by 5 bases and J by 0 bases, and 14 bases separated the two germline ends. Germline V lookup: CDR1 SQVTM, CDR2 ANQGSEA. The CDR3 consists of 15 residues. For the CDR3, the DNA is TGCAGCGTTTTAGGACGGCTGGGCTCCTACAATGAGCAGTTCTTC. Amino acids: CSVLGRLGSYNEQFF.